The present T cell receptor (beta chain) was sequenced within a study of T cell responses to AZD1222 COVID-19 vaccine. The wider study: Second doses that came at about 4 or about 12 weeks were put together.

Details on this clone: As yet, its antigen is unknown.

Study results and limitations: Vaccine-associated CD4 TCRs spanned spike, dominant at 160-218 and 743-854. The study sampled repertoires only after the peak T cell response. Clonal diversity may have been underestimated in mostly white British donors.

Measured with immunoSEQ multiplex PCR; TCRdb has only the in-frame clones, and not every one. This sample carries more than 75,000 clones, roughly 90% of them seen once, and the ten largest clones take over 6.5%. The germline CDR1 and CDR2 sequences are SGHTA and FQGNSA. The V and J ends lost 5 bases and 4 bases respectively, with 17 bases between them. This CDR3 spans 16 amino acids. The receptor was derived from an adult in good health. The specimen comprised peripheral blood, sampled on day 0 of AZD1222 vaccination. The J gene is TRBJ2-2, the V gene TRBV7-2; no definite D call. In DNA form, the CDR3 reads TGTGCCAGCAGCCCCACGTCCTTGCTACCCACCGGGGAGCTGTTTTTT. Translating it yields CASSPTSLLPTGELFF.